The clone carrying this T cell receptor beta chain was observed a few times. Its antigen is as yet unknown. The data were obtained in a study of human T cells and chemical hapten exposure. Study as a whole: Minor pooled library volume differences mainly drove per-sample TCR yield variation. Study-wide results and limits: DPC sensitization produced no change in TCRs with frequency above 1 in 1000.

The library labeled individual cDNA molecules by adding unique molecular identifiers to them. In the authors' methods: Across samples, TCR counts had a median of about 93,000 and ranged from roughly 23,224 to 750,000. Using its own MiXCR run on the 5' RACE reads, TCRdb lists one record per CDR3 protein. The V and J calls shown here were made by TCRdb, not taken from the authors' results. The sample shows roughly 81,000 distinct CDR3 sequences, around 15% of them seen only once. Germline V lookup: CDR1 ENHRY, CDR2 SYGVKD. The CDR3 loop spans 13 amino acids. V shed 0 bases and J shed 5 bases, with 8 bases lying between them. Total RNA was extracted from unfractionated whole blood.

The chain combines TRBV10-3 with TRBJ2-7; D is unresolved. The sequence came from a female donor in good health. CDR3 sequence: CAISESTRHEQYF. Written as DNA, the CDR3 is TGTGCCATCAGTGAGTCGACCCGTCACGAGCAGTACTTC.